These 22 T cell receptor beta chains were sequenced from one sample in a study of blood T cell repertoires in COVID-19. The table came from immunoSEQ multiplex PCR; TCRdb's copy has only in-frame clones and leaves some out. The table shows a few hundred thousand clones, with 87% occurring only once. Sample: peripheral blood. These TCRs come from a woman in her forties or fifties who had recovered from COVID-19.

Of note for this clone: Distinct nucleotide sequences in the sample also encode this CDR3. The rearrangement joins TRBV5-1 to TRBJ2-7; 7 nucleotides align to TRBD2. CDR1 and CDR2 from the germline V gene are SGHRS and YFSETQ. The V segment lost 2 bases and the J segment 0 bases; nucleotides outside the gene matches: 5. The CDR3 loop spans 15 amino acids. CDR3 bases: TGCGCCAGCAGCTTAGCGGGACGGTACTCCTACGAGCAGTACTTC. Its translation: CASSLAGRYSYEQYF.

The gene calls are TRBV5-1 and TRBJ2-7; D is possibly TRBD1 (6 bases). V dropped 4 bases and J dropped 3 bases, with 23 bases sitting between them. The germline gives CDR1 SGHRS, CDR2 YFSETQ. This CDR3 comprises 17 residues. This chain's CDR3 is CASSPLAGRRGFYEQYF. In nucleotides, the CDR3 is TGCGCCAGCAGCCCCTTGGCCGGCCGCAGGGGCTTCTACGAGCAGTACTTC.

V usage is TRBV28 and J usage is TRBJ1-3; D remains ambiguous. This CDR3 comprises 14 residues. V gave up 5 bases and J gave up 2 bases, with 10 bases separating them. Germline values: CDR1 MDHEN, CDR2 SYDVKM. This CDR3 reads CASSVSGAGNTIYF. The CDR3, as DNA: TGTGCCAGCAGTGTTTCAGGTGCTGGAAACACCATATATTTT.

The chain employs TRBV6-2 or TRBV6-3 and TRBJ1-5; weak D call: TRBD1 (5 bases). Germline V gives CDR1 MNHEY, CDR2 SVGEGT. This CDR3 has 18 residues. Between the trimmed V and J ends, which lost 2 bases and 0 bases, there was a span of 17 bases. The CDR3 sequence is CASSYPLFAGDSNQPQHF. The CDR3 region has the DNA TGTGCCAGCAGTTACCCCCTATTTGCGGGGGATAGCAATCAGCCCCAGCATTTT.

The rearrangement joins TRBV18 to TRBJ1-2; a possible D gene is TRBD1 (6 bases). Trimming removed 3 bases from V and 4 bases from J, with 12 bases in between. The CDR3 length is 14 residues. Germline V gene data show CDR1 as KGHSH and CDR2 as LQKENI. The CDR3 protein is CASSPPGQIYGYTF. The CDR3 DNA is TGTGCCAGCTCACCTCCAGGACAGATCTATGGCTACACCTTC. Complete variable domain (other parts from reference TRBV18 and TRBJ1-2): NAGVMQNPRHLVRRRGQEARLRCSPMKGHSHVYWYRQLPEEGLKFMVYLQKENIIDESGMPKERFSAEFPKEGPSILRIQQVVRGDSAAYFCASSPPGQIYGYTFGSGTRLTVV.

V and J are TRBV10-3 and TRBJ2-1; no definite D call. The V gene lost 3 bases and the J gene lost 4 bases, with 10 bases spanning the gap. Germline-derived CDR1 and CDR2 are ENHRY and SYGVKD. The CDR3 sequence is 14 residues long. The CDR3: CAISDLAEYNEQFF. In DNA form, the CDR3 reads TGTGCCATCAGTGACCTTGCGGAATACAATGAGCAGTTCTTC.

This clone was counted a few times. V usage is TRBV5-4 and J usage is TRBJ2-7; D unclear. Trimming pared 4 bases from V and 0 bases from J, leaving 11 bases between. This CDR3 has 14 amino acids. Germline-derived CDR1 and CDR2 are SGHNT and YYREEE (reference sequence). In DNA, the CDR3 is TGTGCCAGCAGCGAGGTCTCGAGCTCCTACGAGCAGTACTTC. The encoded protein is CASSEVSSSYEQYF.

The chain is built from TRBV15 and TRBJ2-3; the D gene is possibly TRBD1 (5 bases). CDR3 length: 17 residues. The germline V and J ends were trimmed by 5 bases and 1 base, with 19 bases remaining between them. The germline gives CDR1 LNHNV, CDR2 YYDKDF (reference sequence). Here the CDR3 reads CATSSRDSPVGTDTQYF. In DNA, the CDR3 is TGTGCCACCAGCTCGCGCGACAGTCCAGTTGGCACAGATACGCAGTATTTT.

J is TRBJ1-1 and V is TRBV10-2; D might be TRBD1 (5 bases). Germline V gives CDR1 WSHSY, CDR2 SAAADI. V lost 3 bases, J lost 5 bases, and 7 bases lay in between. The CDR3 runs to 12 residues. CDR3 sequence: CASSDRGTEAFF. CDR3 sequence (DNA): TGCGCCAGCAGTGATAGGGGAACTGAAGCTTTCTTT.

The J gene is TRBJ2-2, the V gene TRBV6-6, with a weak D call TRBD1 (6 bases). The length of the CDR3 is 16 residues. Germline values: CDR1 MNHNY, CDR2 SVGAGI (reference sequence). V dropped 7 bases and J dropped 2 bases, with 17 bases sitting between them. The chain's CDR3 is CASIRPGQTNTGELFF. Written as DNA, the CDR3 is TGTGCCAGCATTCGTCCGGGACAAACTAACACCGGGGAGCTGTTTTTT.

V and J are TRBV29-1 and TRBJ2-1, with 8 bases matching TRBD2. The CDR3 length is 15 residues. Germline-derived CDR1 and CDR2 are SQVTM and ANQGSEA. V was clipped by 4 bases and J by 5 bases; unmatched bases: 10. CDR3 sequence (DNA): TGCAGCGTTGGCCCCTCGGGAGGGCCTCACAATGAGCAGTTCTTC. Protein sequence: CSVGPSGGPHNEQFF.

This sequence joins TRBV10-1 and TRBJ1-2; no definite D call. Germline loops: CDR1 WNHNN, CDR2 SYGVQD (reference sequence). Trimming removed 4 bases from V and 5 bases from J, with 8 bases in between. The CDR3 runs 12 residues. The DNA of the CDR3 is TGCGCCAGCAGTGGAGACAATTATGGCTACACCTTC. Protein sequence: CASSGDNYGYTF.

The genes are TRBV19 and TRBJ2-7, with D possibly TRBD2 on 5 matching bases. The CDR3 covers 15 residues. The germline V gene encodes CDR1 LNHDA and CDR2 SQIVND (reference sequence). With 8 bases removed from V and 7 bases from J, the gap between germline ends came to 24 bases. The CDR3 DNA follows: TGTGCCAGTGGACTTAGTGCTTTCGATTCGGGAGAGCAGTACTTC. This translates into CASGLSAFDSGEQYF.

The chain uses TRBV7-9 and TRBJ2-1, with D tentatively TRBD2 (6 bases). The germline gives CDR1 SEHNR, CDR2 FQNEAQ (reference sequence). The CDR3 has 18 amino acids. Trimming shortened V by 6 bases and J by 7 bases, and 28 bases separated the two germline ends. The CDR3 loop reads CASRDGGRPRGPVNEQFF. CDR3 DNA: TGTGCCAGCAGGGATGGAGGGAGGCCGAGAGGCCCGGTGAATGAGCAGTTCTTC. The variable domain in full, with the rest retrieved from reference TRBV7-9 and TRBJ2-1, is DTGVSQNPRHKITKRGQNVTFRCDPISEHNRLYWYRQTLGQGPEFLTYFQNEAQLEKSRLLSDRFSAERPKGSFSTLEIQRTEQGDSAMYLCASRDGGRPRGPVNEQFFGPGTRLTVL.

This chain links TRBV28 with TRBJ2-5; D is perhaps TRBD2 (6 bases). The CDR3 loop spans 11 amino acids. The V gene lost 3 bases and the J gene lost 11 bases, with 10 bases spanning the gap. CDR1 is MDHEN, CDR2 SYDVKM, per germline. The CDR3 spells CASSFWGVQYF. CDR3 coding DNA: TGTGCCAGCAGTTTTTGGGGGGTGCAGTACTTC.

The sample holds one count of this clone. The chain links TRBV9 to TRBJ1-2; D possibly corresponds to TRBD1 (5 bases). This CDR3 is 13 amino acids long. The germline V gene has CDR1 SGDLS and CDR2 YYNGEE. V lost 3 bases and J lost 8, with 14 bases in between. CDR3 loop: CASSEAGSSGYTF. The DNA of the CDR3 is TGTGCCAGCAGCGAAGCAGGGTCCAGCGGCTACACCTTC.

The chain is built from TRBV9 and TRBJ2-1, with 9 bases aligning to TRBD1. The CDR3 is made up of 19 amino acids. The ends lost 3 bases at V and 2 bases at J; junction bases unmatched: 15. Germline assignment: CDR1 SGDLS and CDR2 YYNGEE. CDR3 DNA sequence: TGTGCCAGCAGCGCATTGGACAGGGGCAGGACCGGCCCCTACAATGAGCAGTTCTTC. Protein: CASSALDRGRTGPYNEQFF.

V and J are TRBV10-3 and TRBJ2-5; 11 nucleotides line up with TRBD2. V dropped 5 bases and J dropped 2; count of bases not matched to a gene: 4. The CDR3 extends over 15 amino acids. The germline V gene has CDR1 ENHRY and CDR2 SYGVKD. DNA of the CDR3: TGTGCCATCAGTCCTAGCGGGGGGTCTCAAGAGACCCAGTACTTC. It is translated as CAISPSGGSQETQYF.

This sequence joins TRBV7-9 and TRBJ1-3; 7 bases agree with TRBD1. This CDR3 spans 14 amino acids. With 1 base clipped from V and 5 bases from J, the junction kept 2 bases outside the gene matches. In germline, CDR1 is SEHNR, CDR2 FQNEAQ (reference sequence). CDR3 amino acids: CASSLGDSRNTIYF. The DNA of the CDR3 is TGTGCCAGCAGCTTAGGGGACAGCCGAAACACCATATATTTT.

This clone was seen a single time. The chain couples TRBV28 to TRBJ1-2; perhaps TRBD1 as D (6 bases). V was trimmed by 7 bases and J by 3 bases, leaving 18 bases between them. The CDR3 length is 15 residues. The germline gives CDR1 MDHEN, CDR2 SYDVKM. The CDR3 reads CASTSGVIGHYGYTF. For the CDR3, the DNA is TGTGCCAGCACATCAGGGGTAATCGGTCACTATGGCTACACCTTC.

The CDR3 DNA sequence: TGCGCCAGCAGCCATGGACAGGGGGGAGAGACCCAGTACTTC. Its protein is CASSHGQGGETQYF. The V gene is TRBV5-1, the J gene TRBJ2-5, with 10 bases lining up with TRBD1. The ends lost 4 bases at V and 4 bases at J; junction bases unmatched: 4. CDR3 length equals 14 residues. The germline CDR1 and CDR2 sequences are SGHRS and YFSETQ.

The gene calls are TRBV11-2 and TRBJ1-2; TRBD1 matches at 9 bases. Looked up from germline, CDR1 is SGHAT and CDR2 is FQNNGV. J was trimmed by 3 bases and V by 2 bases; bases with no gene match: 4. The CDR3 covers 15 residues. The CDR3 bases are TGTGCCAGCAGCTTATCCGACAGGGGGGACTATGGCTACACCTTC. Its translation: CASSLSDRGDYGYTF.